A single sample is the source of the 27 T cell receptor beta chains below, sequenced in a study of T cell responses to AZD1222 COVID-19 vaccine. The data were produced by immunoSEQ multiplex PCR, yet TCRdb's version contains in-frame clones alone and is incomplete. The sample has 87,000 or so clones, 70% to 90% seen once. The sample was peripheral blood, taken on day 0 of AZD1222 vaccination. The receptors derive from an adult in good health.

The chain is built from TRBV5-1 and TRBJ1-6; D not resolved. The CDR3 extends over 14 amino acids. The germline V gene encodes CDR1 SGHRS and CDR2 YFSETQ. V was trimmed by 0 bases and J by 7 bases, leaving 8 bases between them. CDR3 nucleotides: TGCGCCAGCAGCTTGGAGTCGGCGAATTCACCCCTCCACTTT. Protein product: CASSLESANSPLHF.

This clone was picked up one time. V is TRBV3-1 (or the pseudogene TRBV3-2) and J is TRBJ1-1, with D tentatively TRBD1 (6 bases). This CDR3 is 17 amino acids long. Germline V gene sequence: CDR1 LGHDT, CDR2 YNNKEL (reference sequence). V lost 0 bases, J lost 0 bases, and 14 bases lay in between. CDR3 loop: CASSQDPLGGVNTEAFF. The CDR3 region has the DNA TGTGCCAGCAGCCAAGATCCGTTAGGGGGGGTGAACACTGAAGCTTTCTTT.

This clone was observed once. This rearrangement joins TRBV15 to TRBJ1-2; D call uncertain. V was clipped by 0 bases and J by 7 bases, with 15 bases between them. In germline, CDR1 is LNHNV, CDR2 YYDKDF (reference sequence). This CDR3 has 15 residues. DNA for the CDR3: TGTGCCACCAGCAGAGATATTGGAAGGGATCGTGGCTACACCTTC. This encodes CATSRDIGRDRGYTF.

The rearrangement links TRBV9 to TRBJ1-2; D ambiguous. CDR1 and CDR2 (germline): SGDLS, YYNGEE. V was pared by 4 bases and J by 0 bases, with 7 bases between. The CDR3 totals 13 residues. CDR3 coding DNA: TGTGCCAGCAGCTCCCGAGCTAACTATGGCTACACCTTC. Protein product: CASSSRANYGYTF.

The J gene is TRBJ1-1, the V gene TRBV10-3, with 7 bases that match TRBD1. CDR1 ENHRY and CDR2 SYGVKD come from the germline V gene. J gave up 0 bases and V 0 bases, and 4 bases lay outside the gene matches. The CDR3 runs to 16 residues. CDR3 sequence reads: CAISESTGDLNTEAFF. The CDR3 nucleotides are TGTGCCATCAGTGAGTCAACAGGGGACCTGAACACTGAAGCTTTCTTT.

Notes on this clone: At one of its ends the junction is not consistent with the germline gene, which may arise from a read error. The rearrangement uses TRBV7-2 and TRBJ1-2, with 7 nucleotides matching TRBD1. This CDR3 has 15 amino acids. Per the germline V gene, CDR1 is SGHTA and CDR2 is FQGNSA. The CDR3 nucleotides read TGTGCCAACAGCCCTACAGGGGTTCTATCTTATGGCTACACCTTC. It codes for CANSPTGVLSYGYTF.

The J gene is TRBJ1-1, the V gene TRBV28, with D hard to call. CDR3 size: 13 residues. CDR1 MDHEN and CDR2 SYDVKM come from the germline V gene. The CDR3 loop reads CTVGTRMNTEAFF. For the CDR3, the DNA is TGTACGGTGGGAACACGGATGAACACTGAAGCTTTCTTT. The variable domain in full, with the rest retrieved from reference TRBV28 and TRBJ1-1, is DVKVTQSSRYLVKRTGEKVFLECVQDMDHENMFWYRQDPGLGLRLIYFSYDVKMKEKGDIPEGYSVSREKKERFSLILESASTNQTSMYLCTVGTRMNTEAFFGQGTRLTVV.

The rearrangement uses TRBV11-2 and TRBJ2-7, with TRBD2 identical over 8 bases. The CDR3 extends over 17 amino acids. CDR1 is SGHAT, CDR2 FQNNGV, per germline. V trimming: 7 bases; J trimming: 3 bases; junction bases outside the gene matches: 17. CDR3: CASTGQGVSGAGYEQYF. The CDR3, as DNA: TGTGCCAGCACCGGGCAGGGAGTTAGCGGGGCCGGCTACGAGCAGTACTTC.

CDR3 bases: TGTGCCAGCAGCTTAGGCCGACTAAATGAGCAGTTCTTC. This gives the protein CASSLGRLNEQFF. The chain carries TRBV7-2 and TRBJ2-1; tentative D call: TRBD2 (5 bases). The CDR3 is 13 residues long. The germline gives CDR1 SGHTA, CDR2 FQGNSA. V was shortened by 1 base and J by 7 bases, with 8 bases between the two germline ends.

V is TRBV5-4 and J is TRBJ1-1; D possibly corresponds to TRBD1 (6 bases). Trimming stripped 6 bases from V and 4 bases from J, with 16 bases between. The CDR3 is made up of 14 amino acids. Germline CDR1 is SGHNT and CDR2 is YYREEE (reference sequence). The DNA for the CDR3 is TGTGCCAGCACCCCGGACAGCTCCGCCACTGAAGCTTTCTTT. Residues: CASTPDSSATEAFF.

The chain combines TRBV2 with TRBJ1-1; the match to TRBD1 covers 8 bases. This CDR3 spans 14 amino acids. Trimming took 6 bases from V and 6 from J; bases not matched to a gene: 9. Germline V CDR1 and CDR2: SNHLY, FYNNEI. The CDR3 loop is CASSRDRTNPEAFF. In nucleotides, the CDR3 is TGTGCCAGCAGCCGGGACAGGACCAACCCTGAAGCTTTCTTT.

This clone was counted a single time. V gene TRBV2 combines with J gene TRBJ2-7; the D gene is possibly TRBD2 (6 bases). The germline gives CDR1 SNHLY, CDR2 FYNNEI. CDR3 size: 12 residues. V dropped 11 bases and J dropped 7 bases, with 18 bases sitting between them. CDR3 DNA: TGTGCCGTCGGTGTTAGCGGCGGGGAGCAGTACTTC. This codes for CAVGVSGGEQYF.

The chain is built from TRBV19 and TRBJ1-4; D is unclear. The CDR3 extends over 12 amino acids. V was clipped by 6 bases and J by 8 bases, with 10 bases between them. Germline CDR1 is LNHDA and CDR2 is SQIVND (reference sequence). The CDR3, as DNA: TGTGCCAGTAGGCAGGCCGACGAAAAACTGTTTTTT. Its translation is CASRQADEKLFF.

The CDR3 region has the DNA TGTGCCAGCAGTGAATATAGGACAGGCCCCGAGGAAAAACTGTTTTTT. This encodes CASSEYRTGPEEKLFF. V usage is TRBV25-1 and J usage is TRBJ1-4, with TRBD1 identical over 7 bases. Per the germline V gene, CDR1 is MGHDK and CDR2 is SYGVNS. The CDR3 is 16 residues long. Losses at the gene ends were 0 bases for V and 8 bases for J; bases not matched to a gene: 9.

The chain is built from TRBV29-1 and TRBJ1-1, with D maybe TRBD1 (6 bases). The CDR3 spans 13 residues. CDR1 and CDR2 from the germline V gene are SQVTM and ANQGSEA. Trimming took 7 bases from V and 4 from J, leaving 16 bases between them. The CDR3 DNA follows: TGCAGCGCGACTGCCGGAGGGGGCACTGAAGCTTTCTTT. The encoded protein is CSATAGGGTEAFF.

The V call is TRBV28, the J call TRBJ1-1, with D maybe TRBD1 (5 bases). Trimming took off 4 bases at V and 5 bases at J, with 17 bases between the two ends. Germline V lookup: CDR1 MDHEN, CDR2 SYDVKM. The CDR3 consists of 15 residues. CDR3 residues: CASSSNDRGFTEAFF. CDR3 in DNA: TGTGCCAGCAGTTCTAACGACAGAGGGTTTACTGAAGCTTTCTTT.

The genes are TRBV9 and TRBJ2-3, with a tentative D call TRBD2 (6 bases). Germline CDR1 reads SGDLS; CDR2 reads YYNGEE. Trimming cost V 3 bases and J 6 bases, with 11 bases left between them. The CDR3 spans 13 residues. The CDR3 loop is CASSATSWDTQYF. The CDR3 bases are TGTGCCAGCAGCGCGACTAGTTGGGATACGCAGTATTTT.

The chain links TRBV21-1 to TRBJ2-2. TRBV21-1 is described as a pseudogene. The CDR3 is 16 residues long. The CDR3 DNA is TGTGCCAGCAGCAAAGTTCAGGGGGGGGACACCGGGGAGCTGTTTTTT. Translated: CASSKVQGGDTGELFF.

On this clone itself: Other DNA sequences of this sample code for an identical CDR3. V and J are TRBV4-3 and TRBJ1-5; D is ambiguous. This CDR3 is built from 13 residues. Trimming left V 0 bases short and J 6 bases short, with 6 bases between. CDR1 and CDR2 from the germline V gene are LGHNA and YSLEER. The CDR3 nucleotides are TGCGCCAGCAGCCAAGAAAGGGCTCAGCCCCAGCATTTT. Translation: CASSQERAQPQHF.

This rearrangement joins TRBV2 to TRBJ1-2, with a tentative D call TRBD1 (5 bases). The CDR3 contains 12 residues. The ends were cut back, 4 bases at V and 8 bases at J, with 11 bases in the middle. Germline CDR1 is SNHLY and CDR2 is FYNNEI. The CDR3 nucleotides are TGTGCCAGCAGTGTGGCAGGGCTCGGCTACACCTTC. Translating gives CASSVAGLGYTF.

The chain links TRBV4-2 to TRBJ1-2; 7 nucleotides line up with TRBD1. Germline V lookup: CDR1 LGHNA, CDR2 YNFKEQ. V was clipped by 3 bases and J by 8 bases; unmatched bases: 9. The CDR3 is 14 residues long. The CDR3 DNA is TGTGCCAGCAGCCACCCGGGAGGGGGCGACGGCTACACCTTC. Translation: CASSHPGGGDGYTF.

The rearrangement joins TRBV5-4 to TRBJ1-4; D gene unclear. V lost 4 bases and J lost 5, with 9 bases in between. The germline V gene has CDR1 SGHNT and CDR2 YYREEE (reference sequence). This CDR3 region has 13 residues. The CDR3 is CASSIGKNEKLFF. Written as DNA, the CDR3 is TGTGCCAGCAGCATAGGGAAAAATGAAAAACTGTTTTTT.

This clone occurred once. The chain employs TRBV11-2 and TRBJ2-7; 11 bases are shared with TRBD1. Trimming took 5 bases from V and 0 from J; bases not matched to a gene: 9. Per the germline V gene, CDR1 is SGHAT and CDR2 is FQNNGV. The CDR3 loop spans 17 amino acids. The CDR3 spells CASSLRPGQGASYEQYF. The CDR3 nucleotides are TGTGCCAGCAGCCTTAGACCTGGACAGGGGGCCTCCTACGAGCAGTACTTC.

In this sample, this clone turned up once. This chain uses TRBV7-6 with TRBJ2-3; 9 bases match TRBD2. Trimming took 2 bases from V and 8 from J; bases not matched to a gene: 14. The length of the CDR3 is 17 residues. Germline CDR1 SGHVS, CDR2 FNYEAQ. The CDR3 DNA reads TGTGCCAGCAGCTTATACGGCGGGGGGGTCGGACAAGGTACGCAGTATTTT. This sequence encodes CASSLYGGGVGQGTQYF.

The rearrangement joins TRBV5-1 to TRBJ2-3; weak D call: TRBD1 (5 bases). Germline values: CDR1 SGHRS, CDR2 YFSETQ. Trimming removed 2 bases from V and 4 bases from J, with 14 bases in between. CDR3 length: 15 amino acids. The CDR3: CASSFGHPQADTQYF. CDR3 sequence (DNA): TGCGCCAGCAGCTTCGGACACCCCCAAGCAGATACGCAGTATTTT.

The rearrangement links TRBV6-5 to TRBJ2-5; D is uncertain. The germline gives CDR1 MNHEY, CDR2 SVGAGI. V lost 5 bases to trimming and J lost 5 bases, with 12 bases between them. The CDR3 is 13 amino acids. Here the CDR3 reads CASSPAMAETQYF. The DNA of the CDR3 is TGTGCCAGCAGTCCAGCCATGGCCGAGACCCAGTACTTC.

The chain has TRBV5-1 and TRBJ2-2; D uncertain. Trimming stripped 0 bases from V and 3 bases from J, with 6 bases between. This CDR3 comprises 14 residues. Germline-derived CDR1 and CDR2 are SGHRS and YFSETQ. The CDR3 sequence: CASSLVQDTGELFF. CDR3 DNA: TGCGCCAGCAGCTTGGTGCAAGACACCGGGGAGCTGTTTTTT.